This T cell receptor (beta chain) is from a study of T cells in Graves' hyperthyroidism and ophthalmopathy. Study at large: Staff took peripheral blood when the initial diagnosis was made, before any treatment began.

This clonotype was counted many times. Antigen: not known. Inclusion characteristics of ophthalmopathy patients comprised a Clinical Activity Score of at least 3, a NOSPECS grade of at least 4, and duration under 3 months. Study-level findings and limits: Blood held most thyroid clonotypes expanded above 0.001 frequency.

Amplification yielded TCR beta CDR3 regions, with RNA transcripts as the source. Carried out on the TCR CDR3, a first-round RT-PCR used the HTBI primer set. TCRdb reprocessed the multiplex PCR reads with MiXCR, giving one entry per CDR3 protein. Of under 600,000 distinct CDR3 sequences detected, around 16% appear once; the ten largest clones hold under 3.5%. After removal of 7 bases from V and 0 bases from J, the junction contained 7 bases not matched to a gene. This CDR3 has 16 residues. In germline, CDR1 is SNHLY, CDR2 FYNNEI. Source material: blood. The chain recombines TRBV2 with TRBJ2-2, with 8 bases identical to TRBD2. This TCR was recovered from a woman in her thirties or forties with Graves' ophthalmopathy. CDR3 region: CASNPLAGANTGELFF. The DNA of the CDR3 is TGTGCCAGCAATCCCCTAGCGGGCGCGAACACCGGGGAGCTGTTTTTT.